This T cell receptor beta chain was documented in a study of T-cell reconstitution after alpha-beta-depleted transplantation in children. This clonotype has only a few counts. Its matching antigen is unknown. Trimming pared 3 bases from V and 1 base from J, leaving 11 bases between. The CDR3 extends over 14 amino acids. The germline V gene encodes CDR1 DFQATT and CDR2 SNEGSKA (reference sequence). Preparation of the TCRbeta library used unique molecular identifiers. TCRdb used MiXCR to reprocess the PCR reads, holding one entry per CDR3 protein. The data show around 700,000 distinct CDR3 sequences, around 13% seen once. Study-level points and caveats: The high TCRbeta diversity at day 60 in some patients came from surviving recipient T cells and thymic progenitors. Reportedly, only several hundred clones from non-depleted graft cells drove alpha-beta T-cell counts at about two months. Newly made T cells mostly supplied T-cell counts and diversity one year after transplant.

The sequence was obtained from a girl under 10 years old with congenital amegakaryocytic thrombocytopenia, due to receive a stem cell transplant. The sequenced sample was PBMCs, obtained before TCRalphabeta/CD19-depleted stem cell transplant. The chain combines TRBV20-1 with TRBJ2-3; weak D call: TRBD2 (7 bases). CDR3 DNA sequence: TGCAGTGCTAGTAGGGGGAGGGGCACAGATACGCAGTATTTT. Translated, it gives CSASRGRGTDTQYF.